This T cell receptor (beta chain) was recorded in a study of T cell repertoires in ileal Crohn's disease. About the research overall: At surgery, more than 30% of patients smoked, with median disease duration about 7.9 years. Study-level points and caveats: Every patient over 26.8% clonality showed endoscopic recurrence. Compared with non-smokers, active smokers at surgery showed more clonal expansions.

Comment on this clone: What it binds is unknown.

Germline V gene data show CDR1 as LNHNV and CDR2 as YYDKDF (reference sequence). The CDR3 spans 14 residues. The V end lost 5 bases, the J end lost 0 bases, and 10 bases lay between the germline ends. The time point was: neoterminal ileum biopsy at postoperative endoscopy, about 6 months after surgery. Here immunoSEQ multiplex PCR was the method, and the copy in TCRdb shows in-frame clones only, minus some. The sample shows roughly 20,000 clones, 65% to 80% of them seen only once. This TCR was recovered from an adult with Crohn's disease. This rearrangement joins TRBV15 to TRBJ1-2; D unclear. The sequenced material came from ileal tissue. As DNA, the CDR3 is TGTGCCACCAGCCGACTCACTCCTAACTATGGCTACACCTTC. Protein sequence: CATSRLTPNYGYTF. Full variable domain (outside the CDR3, taken from reference TRBV15 and TRBJ1-2): DAMVIQNPRYQVTQFGKPVTLSCSQTLNHNVMYWYQQKSSQAPKLLFHYYDKDFNNEADTPDNFQSRRPNTSFCFLDIRSPGLGDTAMYLCATSRLTPNYGYTFGSGTRLTVV.